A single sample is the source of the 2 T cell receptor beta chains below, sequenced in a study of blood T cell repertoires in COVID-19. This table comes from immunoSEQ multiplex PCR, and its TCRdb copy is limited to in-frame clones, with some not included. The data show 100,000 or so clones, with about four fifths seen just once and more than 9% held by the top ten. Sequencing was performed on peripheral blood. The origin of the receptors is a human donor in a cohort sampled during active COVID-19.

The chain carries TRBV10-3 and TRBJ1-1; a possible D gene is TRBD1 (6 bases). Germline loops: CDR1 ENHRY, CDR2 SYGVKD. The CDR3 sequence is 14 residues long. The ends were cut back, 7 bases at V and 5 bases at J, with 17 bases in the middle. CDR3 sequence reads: CAITNRGGGTEAFF. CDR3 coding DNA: TGTGCCATCACCAATCGGGGGGGCGGAACTGAAGCTTTCTTT.

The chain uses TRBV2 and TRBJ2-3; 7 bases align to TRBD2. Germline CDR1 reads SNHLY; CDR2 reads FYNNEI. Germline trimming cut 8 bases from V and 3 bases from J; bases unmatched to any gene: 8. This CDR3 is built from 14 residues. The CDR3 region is CASVGSGATDTQYF. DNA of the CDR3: TGTGCCAGCGTAGGGAGCGGGGCAACAGATACGCAGTATTTT.